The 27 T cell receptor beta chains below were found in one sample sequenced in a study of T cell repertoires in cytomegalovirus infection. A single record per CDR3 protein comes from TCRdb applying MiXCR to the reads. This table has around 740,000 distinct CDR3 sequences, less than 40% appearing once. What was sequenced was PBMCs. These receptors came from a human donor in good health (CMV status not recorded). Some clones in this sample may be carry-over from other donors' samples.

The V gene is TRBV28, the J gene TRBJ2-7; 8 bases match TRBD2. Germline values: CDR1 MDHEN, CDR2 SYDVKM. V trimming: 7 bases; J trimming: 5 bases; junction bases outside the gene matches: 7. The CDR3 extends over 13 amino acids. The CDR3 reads CASTTGGGDEQYF. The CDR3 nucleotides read TGTGCCAGCACCACCGGGGGGGGGGACGAGCAGTACTTC.

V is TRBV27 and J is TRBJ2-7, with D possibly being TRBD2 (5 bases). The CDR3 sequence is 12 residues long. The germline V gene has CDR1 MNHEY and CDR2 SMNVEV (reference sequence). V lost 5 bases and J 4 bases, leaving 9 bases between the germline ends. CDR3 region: CASSPGEYEQYF. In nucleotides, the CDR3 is TGTGCCAGCAGTCCCGGGGAGTACGAGCAGTACTTC.

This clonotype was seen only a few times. The CDR3 here is CASSPSGNQRYEQYF. DNA for the CDR3: TGTGCCAGCAGCCCAAGCGGGAACCAAAGATACGAGCAGTACTTC. The chain is built from TRBV7-9 and TRBJ2-7; 7 nucleotides match TRBD2. The trim removed 5 bases at V and 4 bases at J, leaving 11 bases unmatched. The CDR3 totals 15 residues. The germline CDR1 and CDR2 sequences are SEHNR and FQNEAQ (reference sequence).

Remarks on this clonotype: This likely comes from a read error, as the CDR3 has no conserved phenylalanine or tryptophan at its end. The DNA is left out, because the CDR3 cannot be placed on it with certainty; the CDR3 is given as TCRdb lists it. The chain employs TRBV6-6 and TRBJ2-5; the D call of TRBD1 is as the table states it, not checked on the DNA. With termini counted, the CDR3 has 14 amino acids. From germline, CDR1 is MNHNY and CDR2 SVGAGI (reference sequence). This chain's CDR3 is CARSYPPIQETQDV.

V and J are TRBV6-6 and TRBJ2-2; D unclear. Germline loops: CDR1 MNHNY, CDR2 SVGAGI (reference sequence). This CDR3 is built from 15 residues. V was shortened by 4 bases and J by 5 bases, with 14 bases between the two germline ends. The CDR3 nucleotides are TGTGCCAGCAGTTCTACCCAGGTTGGAACCGGGGAGCTGTTTTTT. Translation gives CASSSTQVGTGELFF.

CDR3 residues: CASSEEIPTNEKLFF. CDR3 DNA sequence: TGTGCCAGCAGTGAAGAGATTCCAACTAATGAAAAACTGTTTTTT. V gene TRBV2 combines with J gene TRBJ1-4; D is undetermined. In germline, CDR1 is SNHLY, CDR2 FYNNEI. Trimming pared 1 base from V and 0 bases from J, leaving 6 bases between. This CDR3 contains 15 residues.

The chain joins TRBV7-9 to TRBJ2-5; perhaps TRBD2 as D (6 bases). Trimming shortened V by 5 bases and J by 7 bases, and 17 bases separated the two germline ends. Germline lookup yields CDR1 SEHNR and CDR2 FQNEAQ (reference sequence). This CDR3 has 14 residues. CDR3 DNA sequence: TGTGCCAGCAGCCCCTATCGGGAGCAGGGGACCCAGTACTTC. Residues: CASSPYREQGTQYF.

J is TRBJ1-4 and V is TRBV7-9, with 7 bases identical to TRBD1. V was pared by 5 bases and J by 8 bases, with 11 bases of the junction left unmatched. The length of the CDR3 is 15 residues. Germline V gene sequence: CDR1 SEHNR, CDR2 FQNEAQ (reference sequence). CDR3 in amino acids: CASSRDSVGGEKLFF. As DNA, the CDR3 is TGTGCCAGCAGCCGGGACAGCGTCGGTGGGGAAAAACTGTTTTTT.

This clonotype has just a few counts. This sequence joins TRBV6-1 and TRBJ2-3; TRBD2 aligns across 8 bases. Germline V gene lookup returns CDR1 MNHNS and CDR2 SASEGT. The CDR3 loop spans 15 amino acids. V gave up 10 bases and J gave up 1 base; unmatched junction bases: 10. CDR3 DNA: TGTGCCACCCAGTGGGGAGCGGGAGGCACAGATACGCAGTATTTT. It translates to CATQWGAGGTDTQYF.

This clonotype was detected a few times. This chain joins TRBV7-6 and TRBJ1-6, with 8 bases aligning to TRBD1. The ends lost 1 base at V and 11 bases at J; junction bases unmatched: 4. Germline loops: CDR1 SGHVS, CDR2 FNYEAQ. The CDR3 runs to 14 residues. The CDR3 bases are TGTGCCAGCAGCTTAGAGCAGGGGGCTACACCCCTCCACTTT. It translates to CASSLEQGATPLHF.

Here the CDR3 reads CASSLRLSYEQYF. Written as DNA, the CDR3 is TGTGCCAGCAGTTTACGGCTGAGCTACGAGCAGTACTTC. This sequence joins TRBV12-3 or TRBV12-4 and TRBJ2-7; D remains ambiguous. V was pared by 2 bases and J by 3 bases, with 8 bases between. The CDR3 extends over 13 amino acids.

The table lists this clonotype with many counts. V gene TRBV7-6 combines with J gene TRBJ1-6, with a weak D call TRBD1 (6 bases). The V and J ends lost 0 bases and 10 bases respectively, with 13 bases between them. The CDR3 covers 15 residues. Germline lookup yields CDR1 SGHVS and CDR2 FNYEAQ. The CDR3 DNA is TGTGCCAGCAGCTTAGCCCGGCCCCAGGGGTCACCCCTCCACTTT. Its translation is CASSLARPQGSPLHF.

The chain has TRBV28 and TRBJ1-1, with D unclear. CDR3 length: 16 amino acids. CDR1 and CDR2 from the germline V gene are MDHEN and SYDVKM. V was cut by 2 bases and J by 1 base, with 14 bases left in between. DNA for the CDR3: TGTGCCAGCAGTTTAATAGGGTACGGTGGGAACACTGAAGCTTTCTTT. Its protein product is CASSLIGYGGNTEAFF.

DNA of the CDR3: TGCGCCAGCAGCCAAATAGCGGGAAAAGGCTACGAGCAGTACTTC. Translated, it gives CASSQIAGKGYEQYF. V usage is TRBV4-1 and J usage is TRBJ2-7; the match to TRBD2 covers 8 bases. The V gene end was trimmed by 2 bases and the J gene end by 3 bases; junction bases not matched to a gene: 6. The CDR3 length is 15 residues. The germline gives CDR1 MGHRA, CDR2 YSYEKL.

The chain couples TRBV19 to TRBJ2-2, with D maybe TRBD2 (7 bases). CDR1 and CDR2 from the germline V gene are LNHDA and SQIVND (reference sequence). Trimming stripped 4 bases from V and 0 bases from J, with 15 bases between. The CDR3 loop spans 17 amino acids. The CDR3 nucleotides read TGTGCCAGTAGTACCGACCCGGGGGGCGCGAACACCGGGGAGCTGTTTTTT. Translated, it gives CASSTDPGGANTGELFF.

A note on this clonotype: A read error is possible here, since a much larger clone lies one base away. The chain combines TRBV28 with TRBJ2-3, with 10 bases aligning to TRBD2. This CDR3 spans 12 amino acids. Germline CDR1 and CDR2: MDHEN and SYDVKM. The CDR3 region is CASRPPAGGPNF. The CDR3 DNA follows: TGTGCCAGCAGGCCACCAGCGGGGGGGCCGAATTTT. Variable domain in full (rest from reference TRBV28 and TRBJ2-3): DVKVTQSSRYLVKRTGEKVFLECVQDMDHENMFWYRQDPGLGLRLIYFSYDVKMKEKGDIPEGYSVSREKKERFSLILESASTNQTSMYLCASRPPAGGPNFGPGTRLTVL.

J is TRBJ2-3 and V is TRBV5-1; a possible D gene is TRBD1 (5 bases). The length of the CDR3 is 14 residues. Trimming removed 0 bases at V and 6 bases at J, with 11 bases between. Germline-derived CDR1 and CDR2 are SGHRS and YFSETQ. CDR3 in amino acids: CASSLGQSSDTQYF. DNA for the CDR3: TGCGCCAGCAGCTTGGGACAGTCTTCGGATACGCAGTATTTT.

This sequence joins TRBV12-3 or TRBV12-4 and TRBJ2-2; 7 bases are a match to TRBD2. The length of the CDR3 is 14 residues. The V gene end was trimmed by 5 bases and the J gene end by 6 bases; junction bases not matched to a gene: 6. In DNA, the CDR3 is TGTGCCAGCAGTCCTCAGGGAGGGGCCGGGGAGCTGTTTTTT. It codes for CASSPQGGAGELFF.

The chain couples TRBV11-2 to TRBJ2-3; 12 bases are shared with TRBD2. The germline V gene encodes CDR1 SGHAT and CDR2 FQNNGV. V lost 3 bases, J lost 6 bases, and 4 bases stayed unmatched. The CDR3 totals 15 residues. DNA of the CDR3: TGTGCCAGCAGCTTCGGACTAGCGGGGTCGGATACGCAGTATTTT. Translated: CASSFGLAGSDTQYF.

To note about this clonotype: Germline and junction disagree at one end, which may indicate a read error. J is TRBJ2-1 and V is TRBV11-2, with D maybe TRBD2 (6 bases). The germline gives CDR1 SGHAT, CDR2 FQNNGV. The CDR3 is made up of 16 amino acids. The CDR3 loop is CTSSHSRRDNNNEQFF. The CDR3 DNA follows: TGTACCAGCAGCCATAGCCGGCGGGATAACAACAATGAGCAGTTCTTC. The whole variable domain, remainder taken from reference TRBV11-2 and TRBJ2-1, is EAGVAQSPRYKIIEKRQSVAFWCNPISGHATLYWYQQILGQGPKLLIQFQNNGVVDDSQLPKDRFSAERLKGVDSTLKIQPAKLEDSAVYLCTSSHSRRDNNNEQFFGPGTRLTVL.

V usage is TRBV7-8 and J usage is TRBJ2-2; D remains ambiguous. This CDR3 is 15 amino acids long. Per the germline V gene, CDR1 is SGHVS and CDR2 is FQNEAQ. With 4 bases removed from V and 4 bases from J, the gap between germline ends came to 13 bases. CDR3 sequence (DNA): TGTGCCAGCAGCTCGCCTCCAGACGGCACCGGGGAGCTGTTTTTT. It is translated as CASSSPPDGTGELFF.

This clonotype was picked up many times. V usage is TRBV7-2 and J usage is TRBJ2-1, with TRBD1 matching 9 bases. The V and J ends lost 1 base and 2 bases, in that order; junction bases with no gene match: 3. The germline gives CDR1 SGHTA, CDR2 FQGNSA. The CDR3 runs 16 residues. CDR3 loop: CASSLDGTGPYNEQFF. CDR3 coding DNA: TGTGCCAGCAGCTTAGACGGGACAGGGCCCTACAATGAGCAGTTCTTC. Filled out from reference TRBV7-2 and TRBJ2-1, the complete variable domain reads GAGVSQSPSNKVTEKGKDVELRCDPISGHTALYWYRQSLGQGLEFLIYFQGNSAPDKSGLPSDRFSAERTGGSVSTLTIQRTQQEDSAVYLCASSLDGTGPYNEQFFGPGTRLTVL.

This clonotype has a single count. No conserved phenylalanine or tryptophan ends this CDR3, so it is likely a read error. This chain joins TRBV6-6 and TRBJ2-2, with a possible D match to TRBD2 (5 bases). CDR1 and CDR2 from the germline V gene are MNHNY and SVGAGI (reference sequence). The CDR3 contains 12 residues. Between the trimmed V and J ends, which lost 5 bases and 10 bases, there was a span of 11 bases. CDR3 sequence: CASSEGAAELFI. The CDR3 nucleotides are TGTGCCAGCAGTGAGGGCGCCGCGGAGCTGTTTATT.

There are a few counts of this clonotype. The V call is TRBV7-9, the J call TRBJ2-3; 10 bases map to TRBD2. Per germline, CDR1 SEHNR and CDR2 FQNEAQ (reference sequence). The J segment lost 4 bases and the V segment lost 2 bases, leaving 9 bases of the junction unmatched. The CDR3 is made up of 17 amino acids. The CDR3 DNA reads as TGTGCCAGCAGCTTACTCCCCAGCGGGAGGGCCGCAGATACGCAGTATTTT. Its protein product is CASSLLPSGRAADTQYF.

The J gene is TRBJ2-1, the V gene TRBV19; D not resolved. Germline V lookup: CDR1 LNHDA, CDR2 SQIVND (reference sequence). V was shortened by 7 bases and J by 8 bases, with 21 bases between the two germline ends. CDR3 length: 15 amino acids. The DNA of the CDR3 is TGTGCCAGTATTCTATTTCTAGGCCCTTACGATGAGCAGTTCTTC. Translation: CASILFLGPYDEQFF.

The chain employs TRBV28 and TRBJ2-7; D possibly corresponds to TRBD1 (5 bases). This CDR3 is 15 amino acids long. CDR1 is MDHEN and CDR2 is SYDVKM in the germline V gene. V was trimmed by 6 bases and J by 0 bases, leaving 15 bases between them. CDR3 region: CASSPPRDSSYEQYF. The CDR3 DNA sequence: TGTGCCAGCAGCCCCCCAAGAGACAGCTCCTACGAGCAGTACTTC.

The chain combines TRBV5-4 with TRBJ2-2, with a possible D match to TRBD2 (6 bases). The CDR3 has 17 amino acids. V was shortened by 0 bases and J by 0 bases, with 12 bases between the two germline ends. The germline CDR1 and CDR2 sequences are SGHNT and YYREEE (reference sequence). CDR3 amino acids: CASSLDAAGPNTGELFF. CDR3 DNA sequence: TGTGCCAGCAGCTTGGACGCAGCGGGCCCGAACACCGGGGAGCTGTTTTTT. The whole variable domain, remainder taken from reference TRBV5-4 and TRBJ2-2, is ETGVTQSPTHLIKTRGQQVTLRCSSQSGHNTVSWYQQALGQGPQFIFQYYREEENGRGNFPPRFSGLQFPNYSSELNVNALELDDSALYLCASSLDAAGPNTGELFFGEGSRLTVL.